The source of this TCR beta chain is a study of shared clonotypes between healthy human individuals. Germline V gives CDR1 MDHEN, CDR2 SYDVKM. V was clipped by 5 bases and J by 4 bases; unmatched bases: 5. The CDR3 sequence is 14 residues long. TCRdb keeps only in-frame clones here, not all; method: immunoSEQ multiplex PCR. The data contain 850,000 to 1,100,000 clones, 70% to 80% of them singletons. A CD45RA+ naive subset and a CD45RA-negative memory subset were split from CD4+ cells. This receptor was obtained from a man between 18 and 29 years old in good health. Some clones in this sample may be carry-over from other donors' samples. This rearrangement joins TRBV28 to TRBJ2-7; TRBD2 matches at 10 bases. The sample comprised memory CD4+ T cells from PBMCs. Subset in this sample: CD45RA-negative fraction. The CDR3 nucleotides read TGTGCCAGCAGTCTACTAGCGGGGAAGTACGAGCAGTACTTC. Translated, it gives CASSLLAGKYEQYF.